What follows describes a single TCR beta chain. The table lists this clone with a few counts. Its antigen has not been determined. No base-level quality is on record; no much larger clone is a single base apart. From each donor, a single peripheral blood sample of approximately 120 mL on average was drawn into heparinised tubes. Naive, central memory, regulatory and stem cell-like memory CD4+ T cells were sorted on a BD FACSAria II using a panel including CD45RO, CCR7, CD25, CD127, CD95 and CD27. Purity was above 98% for every sorted population. PBMCs were separated immediately by Lymphoprep density gradient centrifugation and were stained directly, without being cultured. So that batch effects would be minimized, each experiment stained and sorted samples in pairs, pairing one healthy donor with one patient. The entire isolated RNA was reverse transcribed using the High Capacity cDNA Reverse Transcription Kit, and thus expressed TCRB transcripts were sequenced. Deep immunoSEQ sequencing was applied to naive, central memory and regulatory T cell samples, giving an average of roughly 3.5 million total reads per sample. After sorted cells were lysed in RLT buffer, RNA was extracted with DNase-treated RNeasy Micro or Mini kits, with the choice depending on cell number. Each cell subset was processed on its own to prevent cross-contamination, while patient and healthy donor samples were processed together. TCRB sequences were amplified from cDNA with the immunoSEQ multiplex PCR, producing 87-bp fragments spanning the CDR3 region. The amplicons were sequenced using the Illumina HiSeq platform. Per the original workflow: PCR bias was computationally corrected using synthetic template baselines, reads within Hamming distance 2 were collapsed, and singletons that could not be merged were discarded. Reads were aligned against IMGT so that V, D and J genes, CDR3 length and insertions or deletions at six rearrangement sites could be assigned. Clonotype counts were normalized to sorted cell number within each subset before computing true diversity and Gini coefficients with the tcR R package. Repertoire sharing was quantified using the overlap coefficient calculated on TCRB nucleotide sequences. TCRdb re-hosts the immuneACCESS table, in-frame sequences only. Its copies lack some clones; in the studies checked, an unresolved V gene accounts for under half of them, and the cause for the rest is not known. The DNA was the basis for D and trimming; V, J and clone size are from that table. The sample yields about 160,000 clones; about 8.1% were counted once. Over 0.45% of the sample lies in the top ten.

This specimen belongs to a study of beta chain features in type 1 diabetes (dated by TCRdb to 2016 to 2019). In the study overall: Mean age, gender distribution, total cell number and subset yield did not differ between patients and healthy donors. In the study, TCRB repertoires of sorted circulating CD4+ T cell subsets from recently diagnosed type 1 diabetes patients were compared with those of matched healthy donors. Regulatory and stem cell-like memory subsets were isolated from only 8 patients and 8 healthy donors, whereas naive and central memory subsets came from all 30 or so donors. A total of 107,917,701 sorted cells were examined across all samples, and the number of cells per subset was strongly correlated with RNA yield. Overall study outcomes, separate from this receptor: Because cDNA was sequenced instead of genomic DNA, activated cells with high expression could be over-represented, although the groups did not differ in activation or CD3 levels. Naive, central memory and regulatory TCRB repertoires appeared to be more similar among patients than among healthy donors. Because small numbers of individuals were included in the HLA sub-analyses, any influence of HLA type on TCRB rearrangement was left unresolved. Shorter templates might have been favored by PCR, but patient and control samples were amplified and corrected together, so both groups would have been affected equally by any skew. Fewer insertions and more nucleotide deletions at VDJ recombination sites were observed in patients with type 1 diabetes, implying thymic rearrangement abnormalities. A moderate but significant shortening of TCRB CDR3 length was observed in type 1 diabetes patients in all four CD4+ subsets.

The CDR3 numbers 18 residues from cysteine through phenylalanine. Only the CDR3 portion is preserved as DNA: 54 bases, with reading frame beginning at the first base. V has 5 bases trimmed and J has 6 bases trimmed; junction bases matching no gene number 19. In the germline V gene, CDR1 corresponds to SGHTA and CDR2 to FQGNSA. Sequenced: central memory CD4+ T cells from blood. This sequence was found in a woman in her late teens or twenties with type 1 diabetes. The chain uses TRBV7-2 and TRBJ1-5; 7 central nucleotides agree with TRBD1. The CDR3 protein sequence reads: CASSPQPTTGMRPQPQHF. The DNA reads TGTGCCAGCAGCCCCCAGCCAACGACAGGGATGAGACCTCAGCCCCAGCATTTT. Beyond the CDR3, the reference TRBV7-2 and TRBJ1-5 genes provide the residues; the full variable domain reads: GAGVSQSPSNKVTEKGKDVELRCDPISGHTALYWYRQSLGQGLEFLIYFQGNSAPDKSGLPSDRFSAERTGGSVSTLTIQRTQQEDSAVYLCASSPQPTTGMRPQPQHFGDGTRLSIL.